These T cell receptor beta chains were read from a single sample in a study of Graves' ophthalmopathy and Graves' hyperthyroidism. TCRdb recomputed calls from the multiplex PCR reads with MiXCR, one row per CDR3 protein. The table lists a few hundred thousand distinct CDR3 sequences, roughly 14% of them singletons. Sequencing input: peripheral blood. These TCRs come from a woman aged 18-29 years with stable Graves' hyperthyroidism. The CDR3 runs from the conserved cysteine through the conserved F or W.

v_call cdr3_aa
TRBV28 CASSFGFQGTLYEQYF
TRBV29-1 CSTLSGTEAFF
TRBV5-1 CASSLSQEGYEQYF
TRBV12-3/TRBV12-4 CASSIRGEIYEQYF
TRBV27 CASSSSIRNQPQHF
TRBV6-2/TRBV6-3 CASLREIPSEQYF
TRBV19 CASSLTRGANVLTF
TRBV7-2 CASSSGLVGQPQHF
TRBV19 CASTTARGLNYGYTF
TRBV2 CASSEPPNLALHF
TRBV20-1 CSARDGRGGYTF
TRBV12-3/TRBV12-4 CASSFFGDKSEAFF
TRBV2 CASSETGYEAFF
TRBV12-3/TRBV12-4 CASSLGDRGSTEAFF
TRBV7-2 CASSLEAAVVNSPLHF